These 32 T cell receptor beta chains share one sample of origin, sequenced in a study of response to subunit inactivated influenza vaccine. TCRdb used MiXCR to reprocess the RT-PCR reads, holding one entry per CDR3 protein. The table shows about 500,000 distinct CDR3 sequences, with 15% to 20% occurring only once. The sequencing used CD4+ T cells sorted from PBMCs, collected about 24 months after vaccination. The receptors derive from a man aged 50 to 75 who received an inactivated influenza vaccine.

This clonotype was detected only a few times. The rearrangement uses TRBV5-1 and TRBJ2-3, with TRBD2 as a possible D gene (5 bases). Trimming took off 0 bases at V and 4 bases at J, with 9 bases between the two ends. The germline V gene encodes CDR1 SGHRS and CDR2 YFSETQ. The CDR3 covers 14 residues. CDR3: CASSLGGIADTQYF. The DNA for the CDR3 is TGCGCCAGCAGCTTGGGAGGGATCGCAGATACGCAGTATTTT. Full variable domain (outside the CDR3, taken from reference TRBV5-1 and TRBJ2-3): KAGVTQTPRYLIKTRGQQVTLSCSPISGHRSVSWYQQTPGQGLQFLFEYFSETQRNKGNFPGRFSGRQFSNSRSEMNVSTLELGDSALYLCASSLGGIADTQYFGPGTRLTVL.

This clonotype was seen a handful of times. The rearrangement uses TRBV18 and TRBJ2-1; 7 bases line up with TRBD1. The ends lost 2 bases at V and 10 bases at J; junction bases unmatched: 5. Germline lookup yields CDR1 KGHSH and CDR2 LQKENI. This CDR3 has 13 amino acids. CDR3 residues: CASSPSGGSEQFF. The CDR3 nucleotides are TGTGCCAGCTCACCATCAGGGGGTTCGGAGCAGTTCTTC.

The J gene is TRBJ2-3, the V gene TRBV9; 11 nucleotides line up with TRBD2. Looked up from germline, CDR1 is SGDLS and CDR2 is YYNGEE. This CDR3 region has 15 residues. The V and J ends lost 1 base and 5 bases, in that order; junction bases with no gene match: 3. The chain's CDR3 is CASSVLAGGGDTQYF. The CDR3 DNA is TGTGCCAGCAGCGTATTAGCGGGAGGGGGAGATACGCAGTATTTT.

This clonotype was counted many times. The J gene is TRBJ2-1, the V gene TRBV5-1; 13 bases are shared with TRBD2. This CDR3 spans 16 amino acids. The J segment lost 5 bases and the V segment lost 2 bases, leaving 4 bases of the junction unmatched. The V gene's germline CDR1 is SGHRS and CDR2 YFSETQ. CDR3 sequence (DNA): TGCGCCAGCAGCTTAGAGGGACTAGCGGGGAACAATGAGCAGTTCTTC. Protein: CASSLEGLAGNNEQFF.

In DNA, the CDR3 is TGCAGTGCCCGGGACAGGGGGGGCTCCTACGAGCAGTACTTC. Protein sequence: CSARDRGGSYEQYF. This chain joins TRBV20-1 and TRBJ2-7, with TRBD1 matching 11 bases. This CDR3 is 14 amino acids long. V lost 6 bases and J lost 0; bases outside the gene matches: 4. CDR1 is DFQATT, CDR2 SNEGSKA, per germline (reference sequence).

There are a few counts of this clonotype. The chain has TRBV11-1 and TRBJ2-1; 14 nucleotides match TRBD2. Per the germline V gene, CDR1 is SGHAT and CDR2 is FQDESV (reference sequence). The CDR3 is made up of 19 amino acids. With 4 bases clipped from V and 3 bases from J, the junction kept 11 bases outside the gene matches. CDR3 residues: CASSSTGTSGSWVYNEQFF. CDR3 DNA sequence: TGTGCCAGCAGCTCAACGGGGACTAGCGGGAGTTGGGTCTACAATGAGCAGTTCTTC. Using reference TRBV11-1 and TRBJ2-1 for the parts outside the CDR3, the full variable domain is EAEVAQSPRYKITEKSQAVAFWCDPISGHATLYWYRQILGQGPELLVQFQDESVVDDSQLPKDRFSAERLKGVDSTLKIQPAELGDSAMYLCASSSTGTSGSWVYNEQFFGPGTRLTVL.

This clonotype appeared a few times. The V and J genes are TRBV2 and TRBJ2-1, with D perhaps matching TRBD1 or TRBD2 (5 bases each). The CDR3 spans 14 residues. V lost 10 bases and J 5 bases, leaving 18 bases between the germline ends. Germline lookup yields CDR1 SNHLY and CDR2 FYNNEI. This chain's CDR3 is CANGPGTLNNEQFF. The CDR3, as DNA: TGTGCCAACGGCCCCGGGACCCTAAACAATGAGCAGTTCTTC.

CDR3 nucleotide sequence: TGCGCCAGCAGCCCTGACAGGGCCCCTTACAATGAGCAGTTCTTC. Protein sequence: CASSPDRAPYNEQFF. The chain is built from TRBV5-1 and TRBJ2-1; TRBD1 agrees at 7 bases. The germline gives CDR1 SGHRS, CDR2 YFSETQ. The CDR3 loop spans 15 amino acids. V was clipped by 4 bases and J by 4 bases; unmatched bases: 8.

CDR3 sequence: CASSLPRQGINSPLHF. The CDR3 coding sequence is TGTGCCAGCAGTTTACCACGACAGGGGATAAATTCACCCCTCCACTTT. This rearrangement joins TRBV27 to TRBJ1-6, with TRBD1 identical over 8 bases. Germline trimming cut 2 bases from V and 7 bases from J; bases unmatched to any gene: 7. Germline lookup yields CDR1 MNHEY and CDR2 SMNVEV (reference sequence). This CDR3 region has 16 residues.

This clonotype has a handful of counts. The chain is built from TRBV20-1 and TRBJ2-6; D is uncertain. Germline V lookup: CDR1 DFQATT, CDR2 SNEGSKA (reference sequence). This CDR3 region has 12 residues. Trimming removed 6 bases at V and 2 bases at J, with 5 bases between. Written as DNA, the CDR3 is TGCAGTGCCCGAACTGGGGCCAACGTCCTGACTTTC. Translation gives CSARTGANVLTF.

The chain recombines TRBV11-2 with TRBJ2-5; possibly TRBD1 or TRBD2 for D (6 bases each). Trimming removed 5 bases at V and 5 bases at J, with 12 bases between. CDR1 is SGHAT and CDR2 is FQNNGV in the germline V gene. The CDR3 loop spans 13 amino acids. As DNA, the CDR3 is TGTGCCAGCAGCCTCAGGAGGGGGGAGACCCAGTACTTC. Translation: CASSLRRGETQYF. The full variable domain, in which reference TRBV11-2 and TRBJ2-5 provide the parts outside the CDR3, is EAGVAQSPRYKIIEKRQSVAFWCNPISGHATLYWYQQILGQGPKLLIQFQNNGVVDDSQLPKDRFSAERLKGVDSTLKIQPAKLEDSAVYLCASSLRRGETQYFGPGTRLLVL.

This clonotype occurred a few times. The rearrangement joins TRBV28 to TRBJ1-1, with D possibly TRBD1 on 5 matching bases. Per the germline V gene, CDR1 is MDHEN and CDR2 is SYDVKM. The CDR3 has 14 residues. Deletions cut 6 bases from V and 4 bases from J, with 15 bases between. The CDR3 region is CASSWGFGITEAFF. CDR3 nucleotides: TGTGCCAGCAGCTGGGGGTTTGGGATCACTGAAGCTTTCTTT.

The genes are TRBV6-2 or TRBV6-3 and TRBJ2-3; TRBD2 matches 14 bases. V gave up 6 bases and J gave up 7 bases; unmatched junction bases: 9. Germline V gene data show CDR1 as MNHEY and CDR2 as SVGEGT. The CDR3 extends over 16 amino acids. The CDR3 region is CASRRLAGGLSYTQYF. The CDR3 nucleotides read TGTGCCAGCAGGAGACTAGCGGGAGGGCTGTCCTATACGCAGTATTTT.

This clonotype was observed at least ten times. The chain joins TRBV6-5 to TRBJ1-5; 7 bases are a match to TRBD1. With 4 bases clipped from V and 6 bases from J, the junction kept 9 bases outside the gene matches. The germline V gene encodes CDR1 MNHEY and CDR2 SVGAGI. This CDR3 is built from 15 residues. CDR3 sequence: CASSSQQGPGQPQHF. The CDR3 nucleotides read TGTGCCAGCAGTTCCCAACAGGGGCCAGGTCAGCCCCAGCATTTT.

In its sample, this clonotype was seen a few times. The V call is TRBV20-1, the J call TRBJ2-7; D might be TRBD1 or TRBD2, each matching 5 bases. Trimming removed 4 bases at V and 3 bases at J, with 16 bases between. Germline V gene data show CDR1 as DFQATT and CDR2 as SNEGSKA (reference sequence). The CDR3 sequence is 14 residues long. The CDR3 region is CSAIIGTQDYEQYF. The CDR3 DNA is TGCAGTGCTATTATCGGGACCCAAGACTACGAGCAGTACTTC.

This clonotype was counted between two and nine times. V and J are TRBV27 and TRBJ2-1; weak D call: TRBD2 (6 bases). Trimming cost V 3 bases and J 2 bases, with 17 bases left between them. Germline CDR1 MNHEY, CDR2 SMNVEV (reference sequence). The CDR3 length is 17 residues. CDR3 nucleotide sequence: TGTGCCAGCAGTTTTGGGGGGTGGTTTAGGACCTACAATGAGCAGTTCTTC. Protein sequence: CASSFGGWFRTYNEQFF.

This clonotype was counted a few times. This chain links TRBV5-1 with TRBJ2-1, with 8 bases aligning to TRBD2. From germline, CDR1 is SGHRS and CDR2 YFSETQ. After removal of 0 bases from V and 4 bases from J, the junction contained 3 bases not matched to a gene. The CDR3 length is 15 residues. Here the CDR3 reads CASSLAGLAYNEQFF. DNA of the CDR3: TGCGCCAGCAGCTTGGCCGGACTAGCTTACAATGAGCAGTTCTTC.

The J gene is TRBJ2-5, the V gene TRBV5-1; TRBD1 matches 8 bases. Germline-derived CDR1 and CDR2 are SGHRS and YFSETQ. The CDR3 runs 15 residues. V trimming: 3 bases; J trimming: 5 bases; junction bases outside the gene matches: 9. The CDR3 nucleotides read TGCGCCAGCAGCTGGAGCTCAGGGGGCAGGGAGACCCAGTACTTC. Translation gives CASSWSSGGRETQYF.

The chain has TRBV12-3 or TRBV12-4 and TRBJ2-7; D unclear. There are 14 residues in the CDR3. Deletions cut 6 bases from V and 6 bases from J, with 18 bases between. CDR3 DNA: TGTGCCAGCAGCCTCAGTCAGATGACCGGCGAGCAGTACTTC. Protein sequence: CASSLSQMTGEQYF.

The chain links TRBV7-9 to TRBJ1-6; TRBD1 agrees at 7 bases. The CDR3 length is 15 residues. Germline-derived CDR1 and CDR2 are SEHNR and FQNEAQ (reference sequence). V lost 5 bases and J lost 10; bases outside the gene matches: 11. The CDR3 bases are TGTGCCAGCAGCGCAGGAGTCAGGGGGGGGTCACCCCTCCACTTT. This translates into CASSAGVRGGSPLHF. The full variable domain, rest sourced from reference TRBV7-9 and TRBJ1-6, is DTGVSQNPRHKITKRGQNVTFRCDPISEHNRLYWYRQTLGQGPEFLTYFQNEAQLEKSRLLSDRFSAERPKGSFSTLEIQRTEQGDSAMYLCASSAGVRGGSPLHFGNGTRLTVT.

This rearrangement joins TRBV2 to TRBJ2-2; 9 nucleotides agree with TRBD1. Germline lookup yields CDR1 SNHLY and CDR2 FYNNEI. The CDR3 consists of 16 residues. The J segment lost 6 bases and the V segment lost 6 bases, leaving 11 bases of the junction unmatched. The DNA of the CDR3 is TGTGCCAGCAGCCCTGGACAGGGGACATTAGCCGGGGAGCTGTTTTTT. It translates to CASSPGQGTLAGELFF.

The CDR3 DNA follows: TGTGCCAGCAGCCCCGGACTAGCGGGAGAGAGGACGCAGTATTTT. Protein sequence: CASSPGLAGERTQYF. The V gene is TRBV6-2 or TRBV6-3, the J gene TRBJ2-3; 13 nucleotides align to TRBD2. CDR3 size: 15 residues. V was clipped by 6 bases and J by 9 bases; unmatched bases: 9. Germline V gene data show CDR1 as MNHEY and CDR2 as SVGEGT.

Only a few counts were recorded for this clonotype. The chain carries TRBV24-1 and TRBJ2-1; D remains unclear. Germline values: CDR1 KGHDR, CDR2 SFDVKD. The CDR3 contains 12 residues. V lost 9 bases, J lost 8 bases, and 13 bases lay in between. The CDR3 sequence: CATAPVMDEQFF. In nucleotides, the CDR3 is TGTGCCACCGCCCCCGTGATGGATGAGCAGTTCTTC.

The CDR3 DNA is TGTGCCAGCAGGACGGGACTAGTTCATGAGCAGTTCTTC. Protein product: CASRTGLVHEQFF. The chain employs TRBV6-1 and TRBJ2-1; 8 bases are shared with TRBD2. Trimming at V came to 6 bases and at J to 8 bases, leaving 6 bases not matched to a gene. The CDR3 is 13 residues long. Germline V gives CDR1 MNHNS, CDR2 SASEGT.

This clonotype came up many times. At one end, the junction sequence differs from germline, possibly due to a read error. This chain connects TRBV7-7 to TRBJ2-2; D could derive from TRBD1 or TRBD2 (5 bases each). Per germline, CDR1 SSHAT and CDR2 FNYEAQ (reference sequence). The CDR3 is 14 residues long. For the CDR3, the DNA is TGTGCTAGCAGTTCGGGGCCTAACACCGGGGAGCTGTTTTTT. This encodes CASSSGPNTGELFF.

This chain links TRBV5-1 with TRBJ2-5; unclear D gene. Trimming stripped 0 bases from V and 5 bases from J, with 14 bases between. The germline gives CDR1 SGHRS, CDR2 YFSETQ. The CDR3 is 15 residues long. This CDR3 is CASSLASGDGETQYF. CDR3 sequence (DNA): TGCGCCAGCAGCTTGGCATCCGGCGACGGGGAGACCCAGTACTTC. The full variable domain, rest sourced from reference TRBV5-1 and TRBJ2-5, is KAGVTQTPRYLIKTRGQQVTLSCSPISGHRSVSWYQQTPGQGLQFLFEYFSETQRNKGNFPGRFSGRQFSNSRSEMNVSTLELGDSALYLCASSLASGDGETQYFGPGTRLLVL.

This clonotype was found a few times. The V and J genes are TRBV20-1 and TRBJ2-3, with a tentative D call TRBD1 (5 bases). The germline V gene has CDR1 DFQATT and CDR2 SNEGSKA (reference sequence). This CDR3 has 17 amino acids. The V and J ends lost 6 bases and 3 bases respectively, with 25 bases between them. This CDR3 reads CSAHGRTDKRWTDTQYF. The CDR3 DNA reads TGCAGTGCCCATGGTAGAACGGACAAAAGGTGGACAGATACGCAGTATTTT.

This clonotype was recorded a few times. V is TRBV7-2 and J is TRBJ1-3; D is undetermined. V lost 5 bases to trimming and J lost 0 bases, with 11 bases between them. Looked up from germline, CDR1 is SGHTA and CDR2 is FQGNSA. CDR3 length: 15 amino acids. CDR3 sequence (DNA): TGTGCCAGCAGCCGCAGTGATAGCTCTGGAAACACCATATATTTT. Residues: CASSRSDSSGNTIYF.

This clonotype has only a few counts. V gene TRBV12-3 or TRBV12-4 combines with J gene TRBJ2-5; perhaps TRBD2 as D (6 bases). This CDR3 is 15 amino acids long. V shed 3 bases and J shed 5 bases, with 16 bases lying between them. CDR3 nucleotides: TGTGCCAGCAGTTTCTCACGGGGGTCTGGGGAGACCCAGTACTTC. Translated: CASSFSRGSGETQYF.

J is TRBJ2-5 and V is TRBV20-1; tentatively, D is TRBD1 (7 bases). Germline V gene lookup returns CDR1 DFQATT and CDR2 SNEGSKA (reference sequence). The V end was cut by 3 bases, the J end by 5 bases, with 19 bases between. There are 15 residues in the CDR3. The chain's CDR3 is CSARPPVEGAETQYF. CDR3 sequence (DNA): TGCAGTGCTAGGCCCCCGGTGGAGGGGGCTGAGACCCAGTACTTC.

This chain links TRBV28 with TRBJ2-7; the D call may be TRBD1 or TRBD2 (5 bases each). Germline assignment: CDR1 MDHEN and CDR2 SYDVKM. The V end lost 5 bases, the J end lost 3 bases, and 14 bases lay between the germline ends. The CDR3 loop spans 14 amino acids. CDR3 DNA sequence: TGTGCCAGCAGTCGGGACCCAGAAAACTACGAGCAGTACTTC. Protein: CASSRDPENYEQYF.

CDR3 loop: CASSRGTKGTVAKNIQYF. The CDR3 DNA reads TGCGCCAGCAGCCGCGGGACTAAGGGGACGGTAGCCAAAAACATTCAGTACTTC. The gene calls are TRBV4-1 and TRBJ2-4; the match to TRBD2 covers 7 bases. The J segment lost 0 bases and the V segment lost 4 bases, leaving 12 bases of the junction unmatched. This CDR3 has 18 amino acids. CDR1 is MGHRA and CDR2 is YSYEKL in the germline V gene.